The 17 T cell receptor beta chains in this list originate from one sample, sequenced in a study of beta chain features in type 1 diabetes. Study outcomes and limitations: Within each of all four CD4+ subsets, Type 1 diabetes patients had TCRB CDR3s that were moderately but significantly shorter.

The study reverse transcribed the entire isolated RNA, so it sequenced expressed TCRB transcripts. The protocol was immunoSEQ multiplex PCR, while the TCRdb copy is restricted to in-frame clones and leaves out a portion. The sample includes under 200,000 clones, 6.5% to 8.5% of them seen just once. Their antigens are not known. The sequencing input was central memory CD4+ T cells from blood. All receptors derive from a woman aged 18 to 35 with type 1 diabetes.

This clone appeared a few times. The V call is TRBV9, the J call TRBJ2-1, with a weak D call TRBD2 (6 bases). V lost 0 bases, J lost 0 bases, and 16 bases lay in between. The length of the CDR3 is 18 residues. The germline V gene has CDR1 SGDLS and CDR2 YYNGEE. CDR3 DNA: TGTGCCAGCAGCGTAGGTCTAGCGAGTACCAGCTCCTACAATGAGCAGTTCTTC. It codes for CASSVGLASTSSYNEQFF.

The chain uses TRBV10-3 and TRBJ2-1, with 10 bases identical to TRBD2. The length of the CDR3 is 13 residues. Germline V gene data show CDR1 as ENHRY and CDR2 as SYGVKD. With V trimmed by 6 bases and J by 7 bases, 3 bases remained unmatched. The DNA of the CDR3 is TGTGCCATCAGGGGGACTAGCGAGAATGAGCAGTTCTTC. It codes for CAIRGTSENEQFF.

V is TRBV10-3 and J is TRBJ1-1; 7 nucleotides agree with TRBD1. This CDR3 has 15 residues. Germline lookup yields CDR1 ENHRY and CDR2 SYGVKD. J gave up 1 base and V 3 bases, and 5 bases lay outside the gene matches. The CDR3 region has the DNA TGTGCCATCAGTGACCGGGACAGAGAGAACACTGAAGCTTTCTTT. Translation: CAISDRDRENTEAFF.

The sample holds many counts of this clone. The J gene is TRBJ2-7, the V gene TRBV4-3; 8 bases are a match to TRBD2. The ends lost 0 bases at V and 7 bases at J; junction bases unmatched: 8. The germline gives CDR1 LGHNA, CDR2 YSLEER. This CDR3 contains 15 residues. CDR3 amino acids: CASSQEAGRAGEQYF. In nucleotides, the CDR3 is TGCGCCAGCAGCCAAGAGGCCGGGAGGGCGGGGGAGCAGTACTTC.

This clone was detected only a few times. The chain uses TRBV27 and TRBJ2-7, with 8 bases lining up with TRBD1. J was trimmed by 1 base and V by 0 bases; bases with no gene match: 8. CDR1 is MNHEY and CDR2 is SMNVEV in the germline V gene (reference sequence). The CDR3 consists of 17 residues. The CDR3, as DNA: TGTGCCAGCAGTTTATCGGGGGGACAGGTGCTATCCTACGAGCAGTACTTC. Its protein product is CASSLSGGQVLSYEQYF.

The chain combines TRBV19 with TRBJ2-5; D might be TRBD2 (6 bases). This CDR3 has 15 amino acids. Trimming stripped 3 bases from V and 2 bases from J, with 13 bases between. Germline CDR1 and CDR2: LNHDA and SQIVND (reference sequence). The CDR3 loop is CASSIGGTQQETQYF. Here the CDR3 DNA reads TGTGCCAGTAGTATTGGGGGGACCCAACAAGAGACCCAGTACTTC.

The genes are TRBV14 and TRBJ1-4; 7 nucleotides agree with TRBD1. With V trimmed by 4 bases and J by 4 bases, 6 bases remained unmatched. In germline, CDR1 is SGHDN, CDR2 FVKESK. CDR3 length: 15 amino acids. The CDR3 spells CASSRNRDSNEKLFF. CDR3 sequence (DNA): TGTGCCAGCAGCCGAAACCGGGACAGTAATGAAAAACTGTTTTTT.

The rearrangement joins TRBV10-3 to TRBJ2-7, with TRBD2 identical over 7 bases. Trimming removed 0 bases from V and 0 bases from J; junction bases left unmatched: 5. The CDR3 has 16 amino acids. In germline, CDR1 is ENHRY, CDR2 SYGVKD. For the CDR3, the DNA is TGTGCCATCAGTGAGTCGACTCGCGGGAGCTCCTACGAGCAGTACTTC. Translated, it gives CAISESTRGSSYEQYF.

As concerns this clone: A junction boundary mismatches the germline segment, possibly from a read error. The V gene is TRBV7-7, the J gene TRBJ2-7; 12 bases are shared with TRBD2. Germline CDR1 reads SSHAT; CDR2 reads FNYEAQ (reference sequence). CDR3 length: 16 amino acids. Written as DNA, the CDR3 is TGTGCTAGCAGCTTAGCGACTAGCGGGAGTTCCTACGAGCAGTACTTC. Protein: CASSLATSGSSYEQYF.

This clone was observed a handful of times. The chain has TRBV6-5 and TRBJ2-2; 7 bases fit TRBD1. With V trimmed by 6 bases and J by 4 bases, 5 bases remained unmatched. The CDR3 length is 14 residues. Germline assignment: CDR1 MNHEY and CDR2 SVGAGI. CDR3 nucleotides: TGTGCCAGCAGGCGACAGGGTGCCACCGGGGAGCTGTTTTTT. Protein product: CASRRQGATGELFF.

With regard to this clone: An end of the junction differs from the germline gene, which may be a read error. The CDR3 is CASSAGPSSEQYF. The CDR3 DNA follows: TGTGCCAGCAGCGCCGGTCCTTCCTCCGAGCAGTACTTC. The rearrangement joins TRBV6-1 to TRBJ2-7; D is ambiguous. Germline V gene sequence: CDR1 MNHNS, CDR2 SASEGT. This CDR3 is 13 amino acids long.

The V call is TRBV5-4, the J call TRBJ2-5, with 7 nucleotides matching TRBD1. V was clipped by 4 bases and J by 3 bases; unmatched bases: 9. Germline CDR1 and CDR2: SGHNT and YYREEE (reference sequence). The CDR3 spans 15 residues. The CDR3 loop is CASSLGGDGEETQYF. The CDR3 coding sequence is TGTGCCAGCAGCCTAGGGGGCGACGGGGAAGAGACCCAGTACTTC.

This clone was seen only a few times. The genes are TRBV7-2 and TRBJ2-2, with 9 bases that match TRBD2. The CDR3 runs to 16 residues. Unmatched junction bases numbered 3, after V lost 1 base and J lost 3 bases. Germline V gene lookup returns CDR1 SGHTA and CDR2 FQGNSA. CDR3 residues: CASSLGSGGHTGELFF. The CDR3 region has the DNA TGTGCCAGCAGCTTAGGGAGCGGGGGGCACACCGGGGAGCTGTTTTTT.

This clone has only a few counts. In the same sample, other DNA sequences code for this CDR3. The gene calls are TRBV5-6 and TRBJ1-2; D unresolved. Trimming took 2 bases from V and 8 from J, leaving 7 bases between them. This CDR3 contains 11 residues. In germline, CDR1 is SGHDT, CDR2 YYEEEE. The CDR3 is CASSLSSGYTF. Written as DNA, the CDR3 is TGTGCCAGCAGCTTAAGCTCAGGCTACACCTTC.

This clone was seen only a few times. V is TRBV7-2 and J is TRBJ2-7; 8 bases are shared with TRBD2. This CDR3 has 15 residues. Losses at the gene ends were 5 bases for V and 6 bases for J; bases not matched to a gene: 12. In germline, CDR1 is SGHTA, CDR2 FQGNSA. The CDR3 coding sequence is TGTGCCAGCAGCCCGTGGACGGGAGGGCCGAGCGAGCAGTACTTC. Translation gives CASSPWTGGPSEQYF.

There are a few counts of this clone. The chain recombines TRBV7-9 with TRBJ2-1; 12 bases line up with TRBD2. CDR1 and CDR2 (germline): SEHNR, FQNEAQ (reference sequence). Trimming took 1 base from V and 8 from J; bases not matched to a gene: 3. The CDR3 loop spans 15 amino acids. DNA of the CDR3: TGTGCCAGCAGCTTAGGACTAGCGGGGGTAGATGAGCAGTTCTTC. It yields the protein CASSLGLAGVDEQFF.

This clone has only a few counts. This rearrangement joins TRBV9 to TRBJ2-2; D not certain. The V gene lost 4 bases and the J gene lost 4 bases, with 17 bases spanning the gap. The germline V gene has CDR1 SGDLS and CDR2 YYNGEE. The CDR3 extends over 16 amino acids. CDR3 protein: CASSIGLTVATGELFF. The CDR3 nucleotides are TGTGCCAGCAGCATAGGCCTCACGGTAGCCACCGGGGAGCTGTTTTTT.